This entry lists 17 T cell receptor beta chains sequenced from one sample in a study of CD8+CD57+ T cells in acquired aplastic anemia. Researchers used genomic DNA as the template to profile TCR beta VDJ and CDR3. One entry per CDR3 protein results from TCRdb running MiXCR on the reads. Altogether around 150,000 distinct CDR3 sequences are present, roughly 48% being singletons, with the ten largest covering approximately 3%. Only patients with CD8+CD57+ cell expansion on flow cytometry were chosen for sequencing. What was sequenced was sorted CD4+, CD8+, or CD8+CD57+ T cells (not recorded which) from PBMCs. All receptors derive from a human donor with aplastic anemia.

J is TRBJ2-3 and V is TRBV20-1, with 9 bases that match TRBD2. The CDR3 contains 17 residues. V was pared by 3 bases and J by 2 bases, with 12 bases of the junction left unmatched. Per germline, CDR1 DFQATT and CDR2 SNEGSKA (reference sequence). CDR3 nucleotide sequence: TGCAGTGCTAGGGGGCGGGGGCTAGCGGGACTCACAGATACGCAGTATTTT. Amino acid sequence: CSARGRGLAGLTDTQYF.

This clonotype was observed at least ten times. The chain has TRBV10-2 and TRBJ2-3; 8 nucleotides match TRBD2. The CDR3 length is 15 residues. Unmatched junction bases numbered 7, after V lost 7 bases and J lost 1 base. Germline CDR1 is WSHSY and CDR2 is SAAADI. The CDR3 sequence: CASTQTGGGTDTQYF. The CDR3 region has the DNA TGCGCCAGCACCCAGACGGGGGGGGGCACAGATACGCAGTATTTT.

This chain joins TRBV25-1 and TRBJ2-7; D tentatively fits TRBD1 or TRBD2 (5 bases each). Germline CDR1 is MGHDK and CDR2 is SYGVNS. The CDR3 length is 18 residues. V lost 5 bases and J lost 3, with 26 bases in between. The CDR3 DNA sequence: TGTGCCAGCAGTATGGGAGTTGGATCCGACAGTGGGAGCTACGAGCAGTACTTC. Amino acids: CASSMGVGSDSGSYEQYF.

This chain uses TRBV19 with TRBJ1-5, with D unresolved. The CDR3 has 13 residues. CDR1 is LNHDA and CDR2 is SQIVND in the germline V gene (reference sequence). V was clipped by 11 bases and J by 1 base, with 12 bases between them. DNA for the CDR3: TGTGCCTGGGCAACAGAGAGCAATCAGCCCCAGCATTTT. Its translation is CAWATESNQPQHF. Based on the CDR3 plus reference TRBV19 and TRBJ1-5, the full variable domain is DGGITQSPKYLFRKEGQNVTLSCEQNLNHDAMYWYRQDPGQGLRLIYYSQIVNDFQKGDIAEGYSVSREKKESFPLTVTSAQKNPTAFYLCAWATESNQPQHFGDGTRLSIL.

This clonotype has a count of ten or more. The chain has TRBV5-5 and TRBJ1-2, with no clear D. The CDR3 has 15 residues. V lost 5 bases, J lost 4 bases, and 18 bases lay in between. The germline V gene encodes CDR1 SGHKS and CDR2 YYEKEE (reference sequence). The CDR3 spells CASSSSTRIAYGYTF. The CDR3 region has the DNA TGTGCCAGCAGTTCCTCGACACGGATTGCCTATGGCTACACCTTC.

A note on this clonotype: This may be a read error, as it is one base from a much larger clone. This chain uses TRBV5-1 with TRBJ2-7, with 11 bases that match TRBD2. This CDR3 comprises 15 residues. Germline values: CDR1 SGHRS, CDR2 YFSETQ. The CDR3 spells CASSLELAGAYGQYF. Written as DNA, the CDR3 is TGCGCCAGCAGCTTGGAACTAGCGGGAGCCTACGGGCAGTACTTC.

This clonotype has just one count. The CDR3 protein is CSARDGRGHSPLHF. DNA of the CDR3: TGCAGTGCTAGAGATGGCAGGGGGCATTCACCCCTCCACTTT. This rearrangement joins TRBV20-1 to TRBJ1-6, with 8 bases matching TRBD1. The CDR3 consists of 14 residues. V was clipped by 0 bases and J by 8 bases; unmatched bases: 3. The germline CDR1 and CDR2 sequences are DFQATT and SNEGSKA (reference sequence).

As for this clonotype: Germline and junction disagree at one end, which may indicate a read error. The chain carries TRBV7-7 and TRBJ2-7, with unresolved D. In germline, CDR1 is SSHAT, CDR2 FNYEAQ (reference sequence). This CDR3 has 14 residues. CDR3 coding DNA: TGTGCTAGCAGCTTAACCCCGGATGCGCTCGAGCAGTACTTC. This codes for CASSLTPDALEQYF.

This clonotype was seen ten or more times. The J gene is TRBJ2-3, the V gene TRBV7-2; no reliable D call. CDR3 length equals 13 residues. Germline-derived CDR1 and CDR2 are SGHTA and FQGNSA. Trimming stripped 7 bases from V and 6 bases from J, with 14 bases between. CDR3 region: CASNLQSEDTQYF. The CDR3 DNA reads as TGTGCCAGCAACCTTCAGTCCGAGGATACGCAGTATTTT.

Worth noting for this clonotype: A read error is possible here, since a much larger clone lies one base away. The chain carries TRBV5-1 and TRBJ2-3; D might be TRBD2 (5 bases). Germline V gives CDR1 SGHRS, CDR2 YFSETQ. The CDR3 consists of 15 residues. The CDR3 loop is CTSSYGGASTDTQYF. The CDR3 coding sequence is TGCACCAGCAGTTATGGAGGAGCTAGCACAGATACGCAGTATTTT.

The table lists this clonotype with many counts. The chain combines TRBV25-1 with TRBJ2-6; 7 bases fit TRBD1. Germline loops: CDR1 MGHDK, CDR2 SYGVNS. This CDR3 is 15 amino acids long. Germline trimming cut 3 bases from V and 2 bases from J; bases unmatched to any gene: 1. The CDR3 DNA is TGTGCCAGCAGTGAGACAGGGACTGGGGCCAACGTCCTGACTTTC. Its translation: CASSETGTGANVLTF.

This chain links TRBV12-3 or TRBV12-4 with TRBJ1-6, with unresolved D. The CDR3 loop spans 12 amino acids. Trimming cost V 2 bases and J 13 bases, with 9 bases left between them. Here the CDR3 DNA reads TGTGCCAGCAGTTTATCTCCGGGGCCCCTCCACTTT. This translates into CASSLSPGPLHF.

V and J are TRBV2 and TRBJ2-7; D call uncertain. The length of the CDR3 is 9 residues. CDR1 is SNHLY, CDR2 FYNNEI, per germline. V was clipped by 8 bases and J by 11 bases, with 10 bases between them. The CDR3 DNA reads TGTGCCAGCGGACCTAATAAGTACTTC. Amino acids: CASGPNKYF.

This clonotype has at least ten counts. The rearrangement uses TRBV7-2 and TRBJ2-7; D may be TRBD1 (6 bases). V lost 5 bases and J 1 base, leaving 9 bases between the germline ends. The CDR3 length is 13 residues. CDR1 and CDR2 (germline): SGHTA, FQGNSA. CDR3 loop: CASSPGQSYEQYF. The CDR3 bases are TGTGCCAGCAGCCCTGGACAGTCCTACGAGCAGTACTTC.

The sample holds many counts of this clonotype. The V gene is TRBV12-3 or TRBV12-4, the J gene TRBJ2-5, with D tentatively TRBD2 (7 bases). This CDR3 has 18 amino acids. Trimming left V 3 bases short and J 2 bases short, with 22 bases between. The CDR3 protein is CASSFRGLASGPQETQYF. In DNA form, the CDR3 reads TGTGCCAGCAGTTTCAGGGGCCTGGCTAGCGGACCGCAAGAGACCCAGTACTTC.

The gene calls are TRBV11-2 and TRBJ1-4; D is undetermined. The germline gives CDR1 SGHAT, CDR2 FQNNGV. The V end lost 1 base, the J end lost 4 bases, and 13 bases lay between the germline ends. The CDR3 is made up of 16 amino acids. The CDR3 nucleotides read TGTGCCAGCAGCTTAGGGAGAAAGGTCATTAATGAAAAACTGTTTTTT. Its translation: CASSLGRKVINEKLFF. The whole variable domain, remainder taken from reference TRBV11-2 and TRBJ1-4, is EAGVAQSPRYKIIEKRQSVAFWCNPISGHATLYWYQQILGQGPKLLIQFQNNGVVDDSQLPKDRFSAERLKGVDSTLKIQPAKLEDSAVYLCASSLGRKVINEKLFFGSGTQLSVL.

The V call is TRBV2, the J call TRBJ1-4, with TRBD1 matching over 12 bases. This CDR3 contains 15 residues. CDR1 is SNHLY and CDR2 is FYNNEI in the germline V gene. V dropped 6 bases and J dropped 7; count of bases not matched to a gene: 6. Here the CDR3 reads CASSRGTGGVEKLFF. The CDR3 DNA sequence: TGTGCCAGCAGCCGAGGGACAGGGGGCGTTGAAAAACTGTTTTTT.